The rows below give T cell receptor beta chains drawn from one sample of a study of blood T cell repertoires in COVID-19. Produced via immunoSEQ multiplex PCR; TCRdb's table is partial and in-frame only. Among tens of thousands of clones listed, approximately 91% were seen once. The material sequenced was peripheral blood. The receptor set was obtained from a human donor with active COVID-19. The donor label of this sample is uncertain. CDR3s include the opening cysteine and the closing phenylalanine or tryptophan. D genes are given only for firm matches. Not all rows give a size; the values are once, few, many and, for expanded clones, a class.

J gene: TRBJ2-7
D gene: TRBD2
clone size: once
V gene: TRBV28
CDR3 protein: CASSFQLASYEQYF
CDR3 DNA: TGTGCCAGCAGTTTCCAACTAGCGAGCTACGAGCAGTACTTC

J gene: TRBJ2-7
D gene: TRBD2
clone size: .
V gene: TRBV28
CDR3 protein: CASRTGGADRYEQYF
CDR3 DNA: TGTGCCAGCAGAACGGGAGGGGCGGACCGCTACGAGCAGTACTTC

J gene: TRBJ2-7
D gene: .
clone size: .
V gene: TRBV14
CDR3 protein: CASSLDRSSYEQYF
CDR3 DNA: TGTGCCAGCAGCCTCGACAGGAGCTCCTACGAGCAGTACTTC

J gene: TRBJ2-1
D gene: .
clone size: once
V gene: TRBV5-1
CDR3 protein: CASSLAPGTYNEQFF
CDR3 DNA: TGCGCCAGCAGCTTGGCCCCGGGAACGTACAATGAGCAGTTCTTC

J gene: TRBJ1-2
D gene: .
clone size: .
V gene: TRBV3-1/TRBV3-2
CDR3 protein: CASSQDLQGRYGYTF
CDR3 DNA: TGTGCCAGCAGCCAAGATTTGCAGGGAAGATATGGCTACACCTTC

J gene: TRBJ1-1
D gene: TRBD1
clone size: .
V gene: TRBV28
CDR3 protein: CASSPRTGGAFF
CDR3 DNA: TGTGCCAGCAGTCCCCGGACAGGGGGGGCTTTCTTT

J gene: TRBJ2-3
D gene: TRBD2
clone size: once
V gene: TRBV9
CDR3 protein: CASSADGTSEDTQYF
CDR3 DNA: TGTGCCAGCAGCGCCGACGGGACTAGTGAGGATACGCAGTATTTT

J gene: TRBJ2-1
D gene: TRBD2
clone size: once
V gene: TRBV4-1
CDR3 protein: CASSRAVAGGNSYEQFF
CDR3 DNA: TGCGCCAGCAGCCGAGCTGTAGCGGGAGGGAATTCCTATGAGCAGTTCTTC

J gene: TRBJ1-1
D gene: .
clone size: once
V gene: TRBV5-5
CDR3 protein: CASSLAPARGPEAFF
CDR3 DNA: TGTGCCAGCAGCTTGGCCCCGGCCCGGGGTCCTGAAGCTTTCTTT

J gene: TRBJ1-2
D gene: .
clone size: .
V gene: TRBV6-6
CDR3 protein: CASSNTNYGYTF
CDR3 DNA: TGTGCCAGCAGTAACACTAACTATGGCTACACCTTC

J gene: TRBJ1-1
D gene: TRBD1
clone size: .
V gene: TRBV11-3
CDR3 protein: CASTQGGMNTEAFF
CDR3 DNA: TGTGCCAGCACCCAGGGGGGAATGAACACTGAAGCTTTCTTT

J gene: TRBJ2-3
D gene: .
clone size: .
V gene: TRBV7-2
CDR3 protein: CASSLEEWNTQYF
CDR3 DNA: TGTGCCAGCAGCCTAGAGGAGTGGAATACGCAGTATTTT

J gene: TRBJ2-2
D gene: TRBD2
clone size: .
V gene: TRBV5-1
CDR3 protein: CASSPRTSGVTGELFF
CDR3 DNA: TGCGCCAGCAGCCCAAGGACTAGCGGGGTCACCGGGGAGCTGTTTTTT

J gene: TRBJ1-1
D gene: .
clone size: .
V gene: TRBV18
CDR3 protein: CASSPFGGPDTEAFF
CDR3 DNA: TGTGCCAGCTCACCATTCGGGGGGCCCGACACTGAAGCTTTCTTT

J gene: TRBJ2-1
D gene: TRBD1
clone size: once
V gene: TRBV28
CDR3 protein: CASRPYWKGSTGVNYNEQFF
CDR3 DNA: TGTGCCAGCAGACCCTACTGGAAGGGATCGACAGGGGTAAACTACAATGAGCAGTTCTTC

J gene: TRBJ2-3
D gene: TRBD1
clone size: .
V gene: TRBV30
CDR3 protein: CAWRVQGSPDTQYF
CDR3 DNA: TGTGCCTGGAGGGTACAGGGGAGCCCAGATACGCAGTATTTT

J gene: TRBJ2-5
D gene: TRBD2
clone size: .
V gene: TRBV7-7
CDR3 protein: CASSAGTSGSETQYF
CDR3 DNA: TGTGCCAGCAGCGCCGGGACTAGCGGCTCAGAGACCCAGTACTTC

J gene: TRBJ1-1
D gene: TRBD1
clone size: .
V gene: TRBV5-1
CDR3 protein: CASSWTGLNTEAFF
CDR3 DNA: TGCGCCAGCAGCTGGACAGGCCTGAACACTGAAGCTTTCTTT

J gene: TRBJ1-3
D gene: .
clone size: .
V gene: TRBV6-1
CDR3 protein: CASSEARAVNTIYF
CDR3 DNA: TGTGCCAGCAGTGAAGCGCGGGCAGTAAACACCATATATTTT

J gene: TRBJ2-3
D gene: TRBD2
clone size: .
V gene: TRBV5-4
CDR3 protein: CASSPGLASRTDTQYF
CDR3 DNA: TGTGCCAGCAGCCCGGGACTAGCGTCTCGCACAGATACGCAGTATTTT

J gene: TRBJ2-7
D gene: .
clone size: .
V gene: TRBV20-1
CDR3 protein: CSASGLHEQYF
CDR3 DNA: TGCAGTGCTTCAGGGTTACACGAGCAGTACTTC

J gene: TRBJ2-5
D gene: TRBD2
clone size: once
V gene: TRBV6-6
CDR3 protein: CASSRGLAGGPRSETQYF
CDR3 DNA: TGTGCCAGCAGTCGTGGACTAGCGGGAGGGCCTAGGTCAGAGACCCAGTACTTC

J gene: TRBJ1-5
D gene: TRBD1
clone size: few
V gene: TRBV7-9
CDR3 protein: CASSQGTGNQPQHF
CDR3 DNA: TGTGCCAGCAGCCAAGGGACAGGGAATCAGCCCCAGCATTTT

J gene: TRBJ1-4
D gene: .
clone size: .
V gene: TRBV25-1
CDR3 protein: CASSEGGGVATNEKLFF
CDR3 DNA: TGTGCCAGCAGTGAGGGAGGGGGGGTTGCAACTAATGAAAAACTGTTTTTT

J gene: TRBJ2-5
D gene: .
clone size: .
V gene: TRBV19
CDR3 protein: CASSPGAGGRETQYF
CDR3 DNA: TGTGCCAGCTCCCCCGGCGCCGGAGGGCGAGAGACCCAGTACTTC

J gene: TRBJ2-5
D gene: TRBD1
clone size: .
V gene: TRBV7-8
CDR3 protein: CASSLDRGAETQYF
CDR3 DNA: TGTGCCAGCAGCTTAGACAGGGGAGCAGAGACCCAGTACTTC

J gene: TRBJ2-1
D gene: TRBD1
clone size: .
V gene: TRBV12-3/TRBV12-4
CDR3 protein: CASSRTGEEQFF
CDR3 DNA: TGTGCCAGCAGTCGGACAGGGGAGGAGCAGTTCTTC

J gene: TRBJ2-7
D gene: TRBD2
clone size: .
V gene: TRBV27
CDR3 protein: CASSLLRAGGSYEQYF
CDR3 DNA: TGTGCCAGCAGTTTATTAAGAGCGGGAGGATCCTACGAGCAGTACTTC

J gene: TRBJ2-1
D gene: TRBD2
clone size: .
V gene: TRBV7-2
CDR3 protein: CASSSWTSGGSYNEQFF
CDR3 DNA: TGTGCCAGCAGCTCCTGGACTAGCGGGGGCTCCTACAATGAGCAGTTCTTC

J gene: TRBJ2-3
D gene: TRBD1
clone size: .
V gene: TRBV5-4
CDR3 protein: CASSSGQQVRDTQYF
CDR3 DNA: TGTGCCAGCAGCTCGGGACAGCAAGTTAGAGATACGCAGTATTTT

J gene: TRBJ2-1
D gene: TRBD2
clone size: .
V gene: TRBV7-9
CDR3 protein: CASSSTSGRASEQFF
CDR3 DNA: TGTGCCAGCAGTTCGACTAGCGGGAGGGCCTCTGAGCAGTTCTTC

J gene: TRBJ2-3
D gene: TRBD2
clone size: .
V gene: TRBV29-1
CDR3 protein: CSVGGLAGGDTQYF
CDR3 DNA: TGCAGCGTTGGGGGACTAGCGGGAGGAGATACGCAGTATTTT

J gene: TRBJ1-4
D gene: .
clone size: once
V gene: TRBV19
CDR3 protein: CASSLRLRAIEKLFF
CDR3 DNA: TGTGCCAGTAGTCTACGACTACGGGCAATTGAAAAACTGTTTTTT

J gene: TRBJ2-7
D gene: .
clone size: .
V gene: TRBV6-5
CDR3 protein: CASSSGHLVYEQYF
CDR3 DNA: TGTGCCAGCAGTTCGGGACACCTTGTCTACGAGCAGTACTTC

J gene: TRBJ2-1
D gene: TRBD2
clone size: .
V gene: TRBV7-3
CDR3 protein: CASSSFSGKLDEQFF
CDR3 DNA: TGTGCCAGCAGCTCTTTTAGCGGGAAGCTTGATGAGCAGTTCTTC

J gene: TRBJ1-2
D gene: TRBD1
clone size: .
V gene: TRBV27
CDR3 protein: CASRTTGQGARGYTF
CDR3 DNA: TGTGCCAGCAGAACTACGGGACAGGGGGCGCGAGGCTACACCTTC

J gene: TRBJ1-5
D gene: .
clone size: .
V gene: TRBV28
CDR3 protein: CASSPGGRDSNQPQHF
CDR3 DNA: TGTGCCAGCAGTCCGGGGGGACGGGATAGCAATCAGCCCCAGCATTTT

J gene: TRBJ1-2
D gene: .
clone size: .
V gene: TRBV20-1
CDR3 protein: CSARYRDGYTF
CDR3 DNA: TGCAGTGCTAGATACAGGGACGGCTACACCTTC

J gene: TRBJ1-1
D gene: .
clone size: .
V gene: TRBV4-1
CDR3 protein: CASSQDGRKNTEAFF
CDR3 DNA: TGCGCCAGCAGCCAAGATGGGCGCAAGAACACTGAAGCTTTCTTT

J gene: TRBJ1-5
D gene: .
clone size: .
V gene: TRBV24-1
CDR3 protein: CATSDSPGSGQPQHF
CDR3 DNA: TGTGCCACCAGTGATTCCCCGGGAAGTGGACAGCCCCAGCATTTT

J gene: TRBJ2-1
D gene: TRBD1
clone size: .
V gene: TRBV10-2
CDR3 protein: CASSTSGQLSYNEQFF
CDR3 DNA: TGCGCCAGCAGTACCTCGGGACAGCTCTCCTACAATGAGCAGTTCTTC

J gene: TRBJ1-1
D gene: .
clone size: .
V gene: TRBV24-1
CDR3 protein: CATSDLESPEAFF
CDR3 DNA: TGTGCCACCAGTGATCTCGAGAGTCCTGAAGCTTTCTTT

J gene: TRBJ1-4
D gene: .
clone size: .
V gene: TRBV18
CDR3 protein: CASSLGVRGRLFF
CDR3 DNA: TGTGCCAGCTCACTGGGAGTACGAGGGAGACTGTTTTTT

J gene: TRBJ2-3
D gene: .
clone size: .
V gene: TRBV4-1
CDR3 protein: CASSQEGRAGDTQYF
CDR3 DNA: TGCGCCAGCAGCCAAGAAGGCAGGGCTGGAGATACGCAGTATTTT

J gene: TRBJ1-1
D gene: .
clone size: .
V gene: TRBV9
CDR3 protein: CASSVEGRGTEAFF
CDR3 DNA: TGTGCCAGCAGCGTAGAAGGTAGGGGCACTGAAGCTTTCTTT

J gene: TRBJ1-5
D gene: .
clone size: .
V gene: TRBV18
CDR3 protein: CASSPGQNQPQHF
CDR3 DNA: TGTGCCAGCTCACCAGGTCAGAATCAGCCCCAGCATTTT

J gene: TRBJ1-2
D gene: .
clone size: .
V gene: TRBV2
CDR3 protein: CASSEPPGSSYTF
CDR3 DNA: TGTGCCAGCAGTGAACCTCCGGGATCGAGCTACACCTTC

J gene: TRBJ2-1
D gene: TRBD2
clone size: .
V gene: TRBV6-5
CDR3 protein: CASTAGGLGEQFF
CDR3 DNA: TGTGCCAGCACCGCGGGAGGGCTCGGTGAGCAGTTCTTC

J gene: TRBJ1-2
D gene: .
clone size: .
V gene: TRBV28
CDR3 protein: CASSRTPYGYTF
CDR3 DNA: TGTGCCAGCAGTCGGACACCATATGGCTACACCTTC

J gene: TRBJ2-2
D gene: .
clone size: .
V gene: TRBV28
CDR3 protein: CASSWGQGNTGELFF
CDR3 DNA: TGTGCCAGCAGTTGGGGGCAGGGCAACACCGGGGAGCTGTTTTTT

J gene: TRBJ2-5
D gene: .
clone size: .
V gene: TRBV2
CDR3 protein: CASSRGGVETQYF
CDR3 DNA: TGTGCCAGCAGTCGTGGGGGCGTAGAGACCCAGTACTTC

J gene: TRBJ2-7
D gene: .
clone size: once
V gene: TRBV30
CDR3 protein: CAGTLLGSSHEQYF
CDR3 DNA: TGTGCCGGAACCCTCCTCGGGAGTTCCCACGAGCAGTACTTC

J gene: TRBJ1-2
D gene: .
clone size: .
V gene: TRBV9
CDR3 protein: CASSEGIRGDYGYTF
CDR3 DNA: TGTGCCAGCAGCGAGGGGATTCGGGGGGATTATGGCTACACCTTC

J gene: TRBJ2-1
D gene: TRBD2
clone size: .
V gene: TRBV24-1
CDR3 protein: CATSDLPSGSYNEQFF
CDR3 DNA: TGTGCCACCAGTGATTTGCCTAGCGGGAGCTACAATGAGCAGTTCTTC

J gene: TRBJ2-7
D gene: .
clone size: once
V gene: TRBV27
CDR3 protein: CASSLLQGPYEQYF
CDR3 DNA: TGTGCCAGCAGTTTATTACAGGGACCCTACGAGCAGTACTTC

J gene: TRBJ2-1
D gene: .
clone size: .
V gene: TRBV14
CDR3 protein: CASSHLPGVRLNEQFF
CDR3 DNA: TGTGCCAGCAGCCATTTGCCAGGGGTTCGGTTAAATGAGCAGTTCTTC